The 21 T cell receptor beta chains below were found in one sample sequenced in a study of blood T cells in healthy people across ages. A second PCR, run for roughly 7 to 11 cycles, used a sample-barcoded 5' primer plus a J-beta primer mix. TCRdb reprocessed the 5' RACE reads via MiXCR and lists one record per CDR3 protein. The sample contains around 2 million distinct CDR3 sequences, around 40% of which appear only once. Sequenced input: blood. These receptors all stem from a human donor in good health.

Remarks on this clonotype: A junction boundary mismatches the germline segment, possibly from a read error. V and J are TRBV10-3 and TRBJ2-3, with 10 bases identical to TRBD2. The CDR3 contains 18 residues. Per the germline V gene, CDR1 is ENHRY and CDR2 is SYGVKD. This CDR3 is CAISAKGLAGVDTDTQYF. DNA of the CDR3: TGTGCCATCAGTGCGAAGGGGCTAGCGGGGGTCGACACAGATACCCAGTATTTT.

V is TRBV25-1 and J is TRBJ1-4; a possible D gene is TRBD1 (6 bases). V shed 10 bases and J shed 8 bases, with 17 bases lying between them. This CDR3 is 13 amino acids long. Germline-derived CDR1 and CDR2 are MGHDK and SYGVNS. Here the CDR3 DNA reads TGTGCCACCTCCGGGACAATGGGGGAAAAACTGTTTTTT. Its protein product is CATSGTMGEKLFF.

The chain links TRBV6-5 to TRBJ1-2; D not resolved. The CDR3 extends over 14 amino acids. V lost 5 bases to trimming and J lost 2 bases, with 12 bases between them. Germline assignment: CDR1 MNHEY and CDR2 SVGAGI. In DNA, the CDR3 is TGTGCCAGCAGTCCCCAGCCCCCAAACTATGGCTACACCTTC. It codes for CASSPQPPNYGYTF.

DNA of the CDR3: TGTGCCTTCGGACAGGAGCCGATCTACGAGCAGTACTTC. It specifies CAFGQEPIYEQYF. V and J are TRBV14 and TRBJ2-7; the match to TRBD1 covers 7 bases. Germline CDR1 is SGHDN and CDR2 is FVKESK. The trim removed 11 bases at V and 3 bases at J, leaving 10 bases unmatched. This CDR3 spans 13 amino acids. Filled out from reference TRBV14 and TRBJ2-7, the complete variable domain reads EAGVTQFPSHSVIEKGQTVTLRCDPISGHDNLYWYRRVMGKEIKFLLHFVKESKQDESGMPNNRFLAERTGGTYSTLKVQPAELEDSGVYFCAFGQEPIYEQYFGPGTRLTVT.

V usage is TRBV9 and J usage is TRBJ2-6; D remains unclear. The CDR3 runs to 17 residues. From germline, CDR1 is SGDLS and CDR2 YYNGEE. Trimming shortened V by 0 bases and J by 0 bases, and 10 bases separated the two germline ends. The CDR3 DNA follows: TGTGCCAGCAGCGTAGCCGGCACTCACTCTGGGGCCAACGTCCTGACTTTC. Its protein product is CASSVAGTHSGANVLTF.

The chain carries TRBV5-5 and TRBJ2-1, with D unresolved. Per germline, CDR1 SGHKS and CDR2 YYEKEE (reference sequence). The CDR3 runs 14 residues. Trimming shortened V by 2 bases and J by 2 bases, and 8 bases separated the two germline ends. The CDR3 coding sequence is TGTGCCAGCAGCTTTACAGAGACCTACAATGAGCAGTTCTTC. The encoded protein is CASSFTETYNEQFF.

Written as DNA, the CDR3 is TGTGCCAGCAGAATCGACCCGGGGGGCGTGGACGAGCAGTACTTC. Its translation is CASRIDPGGVDEQYF. This chain links TRBV7-3 with TRBJ2-4; TRBD2 might be the D (7 bases). The better agreement between TRBJ2-7 and the DNA end casts doubt on the J call. This CDR3 region has 15 residues. Germline assignment: CDR1 SGHTA and CDR2 FQGTGA.

The CDR3 DNA follows: TGTGCCAGCAGTGATCGTAGTGCGCAGTATTTT. Translation gives CASSDRSAQYF. V usage is TRBV2 and J usage is TRBJ2-3; no definite D call. Germline assignment: CDR1 SNHLY and CDR2 FYNNEI. The CDR3 is 11 residues long. Deletions cut 3 bases from V and 10 bases from J, with 8 bases between.

Many counts were recorded for this clonotype. This chain's CDR3 is CASSDRGGNSPLHF. CDR3 coding DNA: TGTGCCAGCAGTGATCGGGGAGGGAATTCACCCCTCCACTTT. This chain uses TRBV12-3 or TRBV12-4 with TRBJ1-6; D unclear. The V and J ends lost 5 bases and 7 bases respectively, with 12 bases between them. The CDR3 is made up of 14 amino acids.

The chain employs TRBV7-9 and TRBJ1-2; TRBD1 matches at 7 bases. The germline CDR1 and CDR2 sequences are SEHNR and FQNEAQ (reference sequence). The J segment lost 0 bases and the V segment lost 4 bases, leaving 2 bases of the junction unmatched. The CDR3 sequence is 14 residues long. The CDR3 sequence is CASSYRGANYGYTF. The DNA of the CDR3 is TGTGCCAGCAGCTACAGGGGAGCTAACTATGGCTACACCTTC.

The rearrangement joins TRBV7-2 to TRBJ2-5, with D perhaps assigned TRBD1 or TRBD2 (5 bases each). The CDR3 is 13 residues long. Deletions cut 5 bases from V and 4 bases from J, with 11 bases between. In germline, CDR1 is SGHTA, CDR2 FQGNSA. CDR3 DNA: TGTGCCAGCAGCCCCAGGGAGCGAGAGACCCAGTACTTC. The encoded protein is CASSPRERETQYF.

Many counts were recorded for this clonotype. CDR3 region: CASSQVRVPGGYEQYF. The CDR3 DNA follows: TGTGCCAGCAGCCAAGTGAGGGTCCCTGGGGGTTACGAGCAGTACTTC. The gene calls are TRBV3-1 and TRBJ2-7, with D possibly called TRBD1 or TRBD2 (5 bases each). The ends were cut back, 1 base at V and 4 bases at J, with 17 bases in the middle. The germline CDR1 and CDR2 sequences are LGHDT and YNNKEL (reference sequence). The CDR3 sequence is 16 residues long.

This clonotype was observed at least ten times. This chain uses TRBV4-2 with TRBJ2-5, with D perhaps being TRBD1 or TRBD2 (5 bases each). Germline CDR1 is LGHNA and CDR2 is YNFKEQ. V lost 0 bases and J 5 bases, leaving 10 bases between the germline ends. CDR3 size: 14 residues. The CDR3 nucleotides are TGTGCCAGCAGCCAAGAACCCAGGGAGGAGACCCAGTACTTC. Its protein product is CASSQEPREETQYF.

This clonotype was detected only a few times. The gene calls are TRBV12-3 or TRBV12-4 and TRBJ2-3; possibly TRBD2 for D (5 bases). The V gene lost 5 bases and the J gene lost 0 bases, with 15 bases spanning the gap. The CDR3 covers 16 residues. CDR3 nucleotide sequence: TGTGCCAGCAGTCCTCCGGACTTCCCTAGCACAGATACGCAGTATTTT. Amino acids: CASSPPDFPSTDTQYF.

This clonotype was seen more than once but under ten times. V and J are TRBV12-3 or TRBV12-4 and TRBJ2-7, with D tentatively TRBD2 (5 bases). The CDR3 runs to 14 residues. The V end lost 6 bases, the J end lost 3 bases, and 15 bases lay between the germline ends. DNA of the CDR3: TGTGCCAGCAGCCTCGATCGGGATTTCTACGAGCAGTACTTC. It translates to CASSLDRDFYEQYF.

This clonotype was counted between two and nine times. The genes are TRBV5-5 and TRBJ1-6, with D perhaps TRBD1 (5 bases). The V and J ends lost 1 base and 10 bases respectively, with 9 bases between them. This CDR3 has 13 residues. Germline CDR1 SGHKS, CDR2 YYEKEE (reference sequence). CDR3 amino acids: CASSLLGESPLHF. The CDR3 DNA follows: TGTGCCAGCAGCTTGTTGGGGGAATCACCCCTCCACTTT.

The chain is built from TRBV5-1 and TRBJ2-1; 7 bases line up with TRBD1. After removal of 3 bases from V and 0 bases from J, the junction contained 6 bases not matched to a gene. Germline loops: CDR1 SGHRS, CDR2 YFSETQ. This CDR3 is 16 amino acids long. The CDR3 region is CASSSPGQSSYNEQFF. CDR3 nucleotides: TGCGCCAGCAGCTCCCCGGGACAGAGCTCCTACAATGAGCAGTTCTTC.

This chain uses TRBV5-1 with TRBJ1-4, with no clear D. The CDR3 spans 17 residues. Germline V gene sequence: CDR1 SGHRS, CDR2 YFSETQ. V was cut by 0 bases and J by 0 bases, with 12 bases left in between. The CDR3 DNA reads TGCGCCAGCAGCTTGGTTGGCGGACCTGCAACTAATGAAAAACTGTTTTTT. Its translation: CASSLVGGPATNEKLFF.

This clonotype has only one observation. The chain couples TRBV29-1 to TRBJ1-1; D possibly corresponds to TRBD1 (5 bases). CDR1 and CDR2 (germline): SQVTM, ANQGSEA. The length of the CDR3 is 13 residues. V was clipped by 4 bases and J by 2 bases, with 11 bases between them. The CDR3: CSVGGRRNTEAFF. The CDR3 DNA reads as TGCAGCGTTGGGGGCAGGCGTAACACTGAAGCTTTCTTT. The whole variable domain, remainder taken from reference TRBV29-1 and TRBJ1-1, is SAVISQKPSRDICQRGTSLTIQCQVDSQVTMMFWYRQQPGQSLTLIATANQGSEATYESGFVIDKFPISRPNLTFSTLTVSNMSPEDSSIYLCSVGGRRNTEAFFGQGTRLTVV.

A remark on this clonotype: Compared with germline, one end of the junction differs, possibly owing to a read error. J is TRBJ1-1 and V is TRBV20-1; 8 bases agree with TRBD1. Germline CDR1 is DFQATT and CDR2 is SNEGSKA (reference sequence). This CDR3 is 13 amino acids long. The CDR3 region is CSAYRDRNTEAFF. Here the CDR3 DNA reads TGCAGTGCTTACCGGGACAGGAACACTGAGGCTTTCTTT.

This clonotype has only a few counts. The chain carries TRBV29-1 and TRBJ1-1; a possible D gene is TRBD1 (5 bases). The CDR3 consists of 12 residues. V gave up 6 bases and J gave up 1 base, with 9 bases separating them. The V gene's germline CDR1 is SQVTM and CDR2 ANQGSEA. The CDR3 DNA follows: TGCAGCGTGGGGACCCAGAACACTGAAGCTTTCTTT. This translates into CSVGTQNTEAFF.